This T cell receptor beta chain was sequenced during a study of CD8 T cells in ankylosing spondylitis. TCRdb re-called the 5' RACE reads through MiXCR, storing one row per CDR3 protein. This sample has about 220,000 distinct CDR3 sequences; 10% to 13% occur once, and the top ten carry approximately 20%. The CDR3 is 15 amino acids. The V gene's germline CDR1 is SNHLY and CDR2 FYNNEI. V lost 7 bases and J lost 2, with 15 bases in between. Study-wide points: Significantly higher representation of disease-linked clones was reported for matched ankylosing spondylitis synovial fluid. There were earlier reports of some motif variants in reactive arthritis synovial fluid and blood. Ankylosing spondylitis blood seemed to carry a telltale TCR beta motif made of several highly homologous variants. CD8+ by phenotype, disease-linked clones were relatively rare in peripheral blood.

This clonotype was seen at least ten times. The antigen remains unidentified. Sequences were obtained from blood, either unsorted or a sorted T cell fraction (not recorded which). This clonotype originated in a male donor with ankylosing spondylitis or in good health (not recorded which). This rearrangement joins TRBV2 to TRBJ1-5; tentative D call: TRBD1 (5 bases). CDR3 sequence: CASTVGGGGNQPQHF. The CDR3 DNA follows: TGTGCCAGCACCGTGGGGGGGGGAGGCAATCAGCCCCAGCATTTT.